This T cell receptor (beta chain) was observed in a study of T cell responses to AZD1222 COVID-19 vaccine. Study-level results: Vaccination with two AZD1222 doses was followed by a rise in Spike-specific TCR breadth and depth. Reports indicate that nearly half of spike-specific TCRs are directed at unmutated variant regions. Vaccine-associated CD4 TCRs ranged over spike, dominating at 160-218 and 743-854. Sampling captured repertoires only after the peak T cell response.

TCRdb keeps only in-frame clones here, not all; method: immunoSEQ multiplex PCR. Of under 200,000 clones in the sample, just over 90% were seen once. For this clone: As yet, its antigen is unknown.

The germline V gene has CDR1 MDHEN and CDR2 SYDVKM. There are 14 residues in the CDR3. V lost 1 base, J lost 6 bases, and 12 bases lay in between. The TCR originated in an adult in good health. The chain carries TRBV28 and TRBJ1-2; D gene uncertain. The sequenced sample was peripheral blood, obtained on day 0 of AZD1222 vaccination. The DNA of the CDR3 is TGTGCCAGCAGTTTATTGGACCGACCGAATGGCTACACCTTC. This encodes CASSLLDRPNGYTF.